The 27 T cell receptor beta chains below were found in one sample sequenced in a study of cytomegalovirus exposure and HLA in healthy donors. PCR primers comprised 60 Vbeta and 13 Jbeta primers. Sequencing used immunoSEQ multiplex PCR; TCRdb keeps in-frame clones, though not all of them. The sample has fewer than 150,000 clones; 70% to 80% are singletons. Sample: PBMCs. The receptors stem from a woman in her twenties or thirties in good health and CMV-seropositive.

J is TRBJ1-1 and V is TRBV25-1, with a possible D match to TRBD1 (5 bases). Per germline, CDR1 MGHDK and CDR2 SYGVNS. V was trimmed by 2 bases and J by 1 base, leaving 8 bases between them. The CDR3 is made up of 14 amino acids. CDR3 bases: TGTGCCAGCAGTGAACCTGGACAGAACACTGAAGCTTTCTTT. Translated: CASSEPGQNTEAFF.

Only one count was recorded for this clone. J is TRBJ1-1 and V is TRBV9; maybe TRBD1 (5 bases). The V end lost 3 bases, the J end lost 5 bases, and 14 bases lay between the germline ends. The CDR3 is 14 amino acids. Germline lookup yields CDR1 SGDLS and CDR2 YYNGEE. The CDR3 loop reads CASSAHMEGTEAFF. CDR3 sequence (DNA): TGTGCCAGCAGCGCGCATATGGAGGGGACTGAAGCTTTCTTT. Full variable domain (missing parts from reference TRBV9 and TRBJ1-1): DSGVTQTPKHLITATGQRVTLRCSPRSGDLSVYWYQQSLDQGLQFLIQYYNGEERAKGNILERFSAQQFPDLHSELNLSSLELGDSALYFCASSAHMEGTEAFFGQGTRLTVV.

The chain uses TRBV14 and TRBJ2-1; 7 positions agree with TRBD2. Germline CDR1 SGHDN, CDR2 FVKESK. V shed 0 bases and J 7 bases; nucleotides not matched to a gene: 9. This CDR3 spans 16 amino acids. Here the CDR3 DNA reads TGTGCCAGCAGCCAAGAATGGGGGGGGTGGGGGAATGAGCAGTTCTTC. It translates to CASSQEWGGWGNEQFF.

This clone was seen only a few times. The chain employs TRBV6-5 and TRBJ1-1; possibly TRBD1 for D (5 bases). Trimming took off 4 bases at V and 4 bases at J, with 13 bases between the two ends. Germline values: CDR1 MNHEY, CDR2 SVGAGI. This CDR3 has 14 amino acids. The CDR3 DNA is TGTGCCAGCAGTTCCGCGGTCGGGGGCACTGAAGCTTTCTTT. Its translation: CASSSAVGGTEAFF.

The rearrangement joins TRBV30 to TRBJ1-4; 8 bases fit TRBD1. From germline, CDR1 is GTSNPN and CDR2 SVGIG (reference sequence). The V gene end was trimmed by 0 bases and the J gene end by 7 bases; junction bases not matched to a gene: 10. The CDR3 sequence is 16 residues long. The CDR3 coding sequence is TGTGCCTGGAGTGTAGGACAAGGGACAGGCGGTGAAAAACTGTTTTTT. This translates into CAWSVGQGTGGEKLFF.

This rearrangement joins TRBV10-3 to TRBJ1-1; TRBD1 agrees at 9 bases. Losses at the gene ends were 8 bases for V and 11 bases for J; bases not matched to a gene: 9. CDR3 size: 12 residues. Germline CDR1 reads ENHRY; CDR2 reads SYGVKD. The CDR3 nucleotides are TGTGCCATCGGCCTGGACAGGGGAGGGGCTTTCTTT. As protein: CAIGLDRGGAFF.

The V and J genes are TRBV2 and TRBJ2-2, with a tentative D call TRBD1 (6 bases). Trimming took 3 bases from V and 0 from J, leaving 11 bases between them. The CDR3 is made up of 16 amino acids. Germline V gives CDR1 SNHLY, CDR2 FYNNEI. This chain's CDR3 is CASSDMAGANTGELFF. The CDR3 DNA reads TGTGCCAGCAGTGATATGGCAGGGGCGAACACCGGGGAGCTGTTTTTT.

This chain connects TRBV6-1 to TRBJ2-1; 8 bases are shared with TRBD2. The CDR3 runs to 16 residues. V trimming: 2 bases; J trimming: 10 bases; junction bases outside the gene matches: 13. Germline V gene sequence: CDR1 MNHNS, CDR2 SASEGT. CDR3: CASSESPGGPTAEQFF. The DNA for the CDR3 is TGTGCCAGCAGTGAAAGTCCGGGGGGGCCCACGGCGGAGCAGTTCTTC.

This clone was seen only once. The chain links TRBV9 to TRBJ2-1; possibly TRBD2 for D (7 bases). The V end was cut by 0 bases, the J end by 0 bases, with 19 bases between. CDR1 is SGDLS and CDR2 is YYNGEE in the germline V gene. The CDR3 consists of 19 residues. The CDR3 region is CASSVGLGGGQSSYNEQFF. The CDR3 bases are TGTGCCAGCAGCGTAGGATTAGGGGGGGGCCAATCCTCCTACAATGAGCAGTTCTTC.

CDR3 DNA sequence: TGTGCCAGTAGTCACAGGGTAAACACCATATATTTT. This encodes CASSHRVNTIYF. The V and J genes are TRBV19 and TRBJ1-3; maybe TRBD1 (6 bases). The germline V gene encodes CDR1 LNHDA and CDR2 SQIVND (reference sequence). Between the trimmed V and J ends, which lost 5 bases and 6 bases, there was a span of 8 bases. This CDR3 is 12 amino acids long.

CDR3: CASQLDTEQYF. Here the CDR3 DNA reads TGTGCCAGCCAACTAGATACCGAGCAGTACTTC. The rearrangement links TRBV2 to TRBJ2-7, with D perhaps matching TRBD2 (5 bases). This CDR3 spans 11 amino acids. Looked up from germline, CDR1 is SNHLY and CDR2 is FYNNEI. V was shortened by 8 bases and J by 6 bases, with 11 bases between the two germline ends.

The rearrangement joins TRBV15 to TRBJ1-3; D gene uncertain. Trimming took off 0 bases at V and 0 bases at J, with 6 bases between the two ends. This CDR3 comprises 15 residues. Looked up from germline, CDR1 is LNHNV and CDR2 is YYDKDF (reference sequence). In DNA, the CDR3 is TGTGCCACCAGCAGAGACCTGTTCTCTGGAAACACCATATATTTT. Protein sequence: CATSRDLFSGNTIYF.

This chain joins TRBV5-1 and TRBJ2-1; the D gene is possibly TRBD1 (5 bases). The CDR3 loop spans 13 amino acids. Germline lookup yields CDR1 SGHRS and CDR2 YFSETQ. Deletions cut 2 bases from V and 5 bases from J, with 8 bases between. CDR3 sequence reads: CASSFLGDNEQFF. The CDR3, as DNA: TGCGCCAGCAGCTTTTTAGGGGACAATGAGCAGTTCTTC.

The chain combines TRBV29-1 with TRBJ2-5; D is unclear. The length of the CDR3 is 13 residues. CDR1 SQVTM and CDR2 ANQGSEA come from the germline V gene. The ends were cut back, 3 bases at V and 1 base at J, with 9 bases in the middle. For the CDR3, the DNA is TGCAGCGTTGATGGCCTCAGCCAAGAGACCCAGTACTTC. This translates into CSVDGLSQETQYF. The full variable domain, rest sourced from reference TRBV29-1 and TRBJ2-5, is SAVISQKPSRDICQRGTSLTIQCQVDSQVTMMFWYRQQPGQSLTLIATANQGSEATYESGFVIDKFPISRPNLTFSTLTVSNMSPEDSSIYLCSVDGLSQETQYFGPGTRLLVL.

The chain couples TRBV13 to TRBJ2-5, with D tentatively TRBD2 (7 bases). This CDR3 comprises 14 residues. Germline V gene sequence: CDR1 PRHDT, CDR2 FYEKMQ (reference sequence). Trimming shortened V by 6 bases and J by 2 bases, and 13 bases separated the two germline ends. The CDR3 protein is CASRGRGRQETQYF. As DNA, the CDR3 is TGTGCCAGCAGGGGGAGGGGGAGACAAGAGACCCAGTACTTC.

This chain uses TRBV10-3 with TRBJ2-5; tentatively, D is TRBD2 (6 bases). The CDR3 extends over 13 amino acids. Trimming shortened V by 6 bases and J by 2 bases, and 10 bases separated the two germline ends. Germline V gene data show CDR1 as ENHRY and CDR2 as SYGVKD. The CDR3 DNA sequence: TGTGCCATCAGGGACGGGAGTCAAGAGACCCAGTACTTC. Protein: CAIRDGSQETQYF.

The CDR3 reads CASSPSRDRGTNTEAFF. Here the CDR3 DNA reads TGTGCCAGCAGCCCCTCCCGGGACAGGGGGACGAACACTGAAGCTTTCTTT. The chain combines TRBV7-9 with TRBJ1-1; 11 positions agree with TRBD1. The CDR3 runs 17 residues. Germline CDR1 and CDR2: SEHNR and FQNEAQ (reference sequence). Losses at the gene ends were 5 bases for V and 1 base for J; bases not matched to a gene: 9.

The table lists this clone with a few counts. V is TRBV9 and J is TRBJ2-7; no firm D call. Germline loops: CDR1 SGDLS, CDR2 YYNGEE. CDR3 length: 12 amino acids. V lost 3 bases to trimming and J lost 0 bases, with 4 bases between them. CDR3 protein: CASSGPSYEQYF. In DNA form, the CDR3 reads TGTGCCAGCAGCGGGCCCTCCTACGAGCAGTACTTC.

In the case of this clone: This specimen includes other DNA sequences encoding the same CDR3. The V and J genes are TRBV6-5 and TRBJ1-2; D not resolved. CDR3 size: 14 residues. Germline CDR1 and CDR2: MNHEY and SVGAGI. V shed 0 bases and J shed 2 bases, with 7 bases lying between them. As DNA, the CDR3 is TGTGCCAGCAGTTACTCGGGCTCCAACTATGGCTACACCTTC. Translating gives CASSYSGSNYGYTF.

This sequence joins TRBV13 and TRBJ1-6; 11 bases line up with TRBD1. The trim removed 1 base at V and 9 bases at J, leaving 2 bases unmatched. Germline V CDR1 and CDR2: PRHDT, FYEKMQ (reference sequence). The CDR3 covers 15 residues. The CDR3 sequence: CASSLVGTGGSPLHF. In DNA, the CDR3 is TGTGCCAGCAGCTTAGTGGGGACAGGGGGTTCACCCCTCCACTTT.

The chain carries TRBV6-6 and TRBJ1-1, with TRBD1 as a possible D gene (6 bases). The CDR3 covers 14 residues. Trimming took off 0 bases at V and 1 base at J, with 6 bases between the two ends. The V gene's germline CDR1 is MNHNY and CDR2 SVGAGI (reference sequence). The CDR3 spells CASSYSQGNTEAFF. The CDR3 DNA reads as TGTGCCAGCAGTTACTCACAGGGGAACACTGAAGCTTTCTTT.

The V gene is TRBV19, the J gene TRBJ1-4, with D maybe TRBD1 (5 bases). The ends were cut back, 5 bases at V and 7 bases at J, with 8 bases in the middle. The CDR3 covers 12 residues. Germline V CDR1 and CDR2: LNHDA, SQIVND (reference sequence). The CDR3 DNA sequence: TGTGCCAGTAGTGCCGGGGGTGAAAAACTGTTTTTT. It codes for CASSAGGEKLFF.

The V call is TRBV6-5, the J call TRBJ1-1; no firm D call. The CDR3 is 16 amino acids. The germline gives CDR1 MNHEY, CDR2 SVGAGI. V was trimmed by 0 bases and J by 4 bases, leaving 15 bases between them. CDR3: CASSYSPGYESTEAFF. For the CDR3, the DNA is TGTGCCAGCAGTTACTCTCCCGGTTATGAAAGCACTGAAGCTTTCTTT.

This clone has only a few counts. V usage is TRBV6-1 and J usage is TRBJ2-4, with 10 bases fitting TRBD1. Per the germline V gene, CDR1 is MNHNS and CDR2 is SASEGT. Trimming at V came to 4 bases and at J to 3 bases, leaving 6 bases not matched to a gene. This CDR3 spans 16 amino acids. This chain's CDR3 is CASSATGTGDKNIQYF. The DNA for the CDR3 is TGTGCCAGCAGTGCAACCGGGACAGGGGACAAAAACATTCAGTACTTC.

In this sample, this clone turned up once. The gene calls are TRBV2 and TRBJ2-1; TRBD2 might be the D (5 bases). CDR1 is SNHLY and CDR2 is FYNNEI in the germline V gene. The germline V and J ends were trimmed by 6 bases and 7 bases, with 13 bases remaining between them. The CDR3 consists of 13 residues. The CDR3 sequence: CASSREVKNEQFF. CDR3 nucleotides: TGTGCCAGCAGCCGGGAAGTAAAAAATGAGCAGTTCTTC.

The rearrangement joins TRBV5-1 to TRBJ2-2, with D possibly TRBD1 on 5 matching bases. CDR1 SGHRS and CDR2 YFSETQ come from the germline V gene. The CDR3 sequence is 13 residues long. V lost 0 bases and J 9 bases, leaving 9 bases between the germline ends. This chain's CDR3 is CASSLAQGRELFF. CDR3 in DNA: TGCGCCAGCAGCTTGGCGCAGGGCCGGGAGCTGTTTTTT.

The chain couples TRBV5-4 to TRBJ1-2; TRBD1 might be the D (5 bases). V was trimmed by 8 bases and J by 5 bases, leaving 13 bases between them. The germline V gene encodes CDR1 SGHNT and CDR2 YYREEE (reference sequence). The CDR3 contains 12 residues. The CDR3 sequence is CASGTGEYGYTF. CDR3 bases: TGTGCCAGTGGGACGGGGGAGTATGGCTACACCTTC.